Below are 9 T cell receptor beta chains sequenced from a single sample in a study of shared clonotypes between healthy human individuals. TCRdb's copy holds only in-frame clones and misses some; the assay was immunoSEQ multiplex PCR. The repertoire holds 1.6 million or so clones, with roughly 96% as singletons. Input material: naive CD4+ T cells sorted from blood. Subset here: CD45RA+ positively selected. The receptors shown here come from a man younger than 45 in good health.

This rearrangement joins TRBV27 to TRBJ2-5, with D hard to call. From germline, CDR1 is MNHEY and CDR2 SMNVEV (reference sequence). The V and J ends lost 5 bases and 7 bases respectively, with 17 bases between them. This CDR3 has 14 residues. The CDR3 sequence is CASSARSIRGTQYF. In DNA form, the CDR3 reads TGTGCCAGCAGTGCCAGGTCAATTCGCGGGACCCAGTACTTC.

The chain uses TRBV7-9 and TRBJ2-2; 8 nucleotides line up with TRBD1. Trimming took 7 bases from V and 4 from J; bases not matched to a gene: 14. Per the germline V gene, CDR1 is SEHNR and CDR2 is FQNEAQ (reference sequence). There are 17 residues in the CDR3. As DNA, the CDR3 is TGTGCCAGCACCCTCGGGCAGGGGGCTGGTGGCACCGGGGAGCTGTTTTTT. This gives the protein CASTLGQGAGGTGELFF.

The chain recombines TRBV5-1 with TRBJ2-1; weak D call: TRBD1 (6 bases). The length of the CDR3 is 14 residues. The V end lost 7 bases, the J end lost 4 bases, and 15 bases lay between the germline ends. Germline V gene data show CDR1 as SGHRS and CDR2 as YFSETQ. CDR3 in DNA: TGCGCCAGCGGTCAGGGGAGCGCGTACAATGAGCAGTTCTTC. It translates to CASGQGSAYNEQFF.

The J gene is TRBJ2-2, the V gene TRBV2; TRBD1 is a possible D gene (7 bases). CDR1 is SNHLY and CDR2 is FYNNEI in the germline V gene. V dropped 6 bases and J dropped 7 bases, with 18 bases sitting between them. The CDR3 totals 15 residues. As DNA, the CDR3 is TGTGCCAGCAGAGCAGGAGGGACAGTCGTCGGGGAGCTGTTTTTT. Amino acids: CASRAGGTVVGELFF.

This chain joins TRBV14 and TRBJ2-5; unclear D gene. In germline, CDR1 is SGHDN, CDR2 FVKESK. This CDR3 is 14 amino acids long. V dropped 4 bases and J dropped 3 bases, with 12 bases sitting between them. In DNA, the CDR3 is TGTGCCAGCAGCCGGCCAGACTGGGAAGAGACCCAGTACTTC. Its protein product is CASSRPDWEETQYF.

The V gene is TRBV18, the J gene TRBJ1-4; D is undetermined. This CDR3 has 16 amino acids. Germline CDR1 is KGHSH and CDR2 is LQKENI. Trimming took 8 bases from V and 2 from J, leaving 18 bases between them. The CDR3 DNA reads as TGTGCCAGCCCCAGTGCGGGAGGTAGCACTAATGAAAAACTGTTTTTT. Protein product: CASPSAGGSTNEKLFF. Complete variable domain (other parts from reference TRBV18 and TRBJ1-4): NAGVMQNPRHLVRRRGQEARLRCSPMKGHSHVYWYRQLPEEGLKFMVYLQKENIIDESGMPKERFSAEFPKEGPSILRIQQVVRGDSAAYFCASPSAGGSTNEKLFFGSGTQLSVL.

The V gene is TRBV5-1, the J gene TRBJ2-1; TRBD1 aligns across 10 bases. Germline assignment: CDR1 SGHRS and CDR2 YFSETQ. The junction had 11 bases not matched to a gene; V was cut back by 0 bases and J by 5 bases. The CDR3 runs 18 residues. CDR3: CASSLAHLGQGVHNEQFF. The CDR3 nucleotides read TGCGCCAGCAGCTTGGCCCATCTAGGACAGGGGGTCCACAATGAGCAGTTCTTC.

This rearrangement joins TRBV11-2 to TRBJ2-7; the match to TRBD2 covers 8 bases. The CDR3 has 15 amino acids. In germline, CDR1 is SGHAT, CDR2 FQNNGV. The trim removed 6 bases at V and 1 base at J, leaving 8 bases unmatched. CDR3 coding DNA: TGTGCCAGCAGACCAAGCGGGAGCCTATCCTACGAGCAGTACTTC. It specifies CASRPSGSLSYEQYF.

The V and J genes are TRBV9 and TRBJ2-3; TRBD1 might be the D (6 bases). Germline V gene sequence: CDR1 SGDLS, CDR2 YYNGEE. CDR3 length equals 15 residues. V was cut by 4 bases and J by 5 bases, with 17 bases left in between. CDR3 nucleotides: TGTGCCAGCAGCCGACCAGGGGCAGAAGTAGATACGCAGTATTTT. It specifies CASSRPGAEVDTQYF.